These 20 T cell receptor beta chains were all obtained from the same sample, sequenced in a study of technical replicates of blood from four donors. Assay used: immunoSEQ multiplex PCR; TCRdb lists only in-frame clones, some missing. This table holds more than 90,000 clones, over 95% found once. Sequencing was performed on T cells isolated from PBMCs. These receptor sequences come from a human donor in good health.

The table lists this clone with a count of one. The chain recombines TRBV28 with TRBJ2-1; D is uncertain. The V and J ends lost 4 bases and 13 bases respectively, with 11 bases between them. The CDR3 covers 11 residues. Per germline, CDR1 MDHEN and CDR2 SYDVKM. In DNA form, the CDR3 reads TGTGCCAGCAGTTCTAGATACGGACAGTTCTTC. Amino acids: CASSSRYGQFF. Using reference TRBV28 and TRBJ2-1 for the parts outside the CDR3, the full variable domain is DVKVTQSSRYLVKRTGEKVFLECVQDMDHENMFWYRQDPGLGLRLIYFSYDVKMKEKGDIPEGYSVSREKKERFSLILESASTNQTSMYLCASSSRYGQFFGPGTRLTVL.

The chain employs TRBV6-1 and TRBJ2-1; possible D gene TRBD2, 5 bases. There are 15 residues in the CDR3. CDR1 is MNHNS and CDR2 is SASEGT in the germline V gene. V lost 4 bases to trimming and J lost 0 bases, with 10 bases between them. The CDR3 coding sequence is TGTGCCAGCAGTGGGGAGCGGAGCTCCTACAATGAGCAGTTCTTC. Its protein is CASSGERSSYNEQFF.

As DNA, the CDR3 is TGTGCCAGCAGTGGTCGACTAGCGGGCTCCTACGAGCAGTACTTC. This translates into CASSGRLAGSYEQYF. The genes are TRBV25-1 and TRBJ2-7; TRBD2 agrees at 10 bases. The CDR3 contains 15 residues. CDR1 and CDR2 from the germline V gene are MGHDK and SYGVNS. The ends lost 4 bases at V and 0 bases at J; junction bases unmatched: 3.

Of note for this clone: Additional DNA sequences in this sample encode the identical CDR3. CDR3 loop: CASSPGTDYGYTF. The CDR3 coding sequence is TGTGCCAGCAGCCCAGGGACAGACTATGGCTACACCTTC. The chain uses TRBV2 and TRBJ1-2, with TRBD1 matching 7 bases. The germline V gene has CDR1 SNHLY and CDR2 FYNNEI. The V segment lost 6 bases and the J segment 3 bases; nucleotides outside the gene matches: 4. The CDR3 extends over 13 amino acids.

The gene calls are TRBV4-1 and TRBJ1-2; 8 nucleotides agree with TRBD1. The CDR3 loop spans 13 amino acids. CDR1 is MGHRA and CDR2 is YSYEKL in the germline V gene. Unmatched junction bases numbered 3, after V lost 3 bases and J lost 6 bases. The CDR3 loop reads CASSQTGVDGYTF. In nucleotides, the CDR3 is TGCGCCAGCAGCCAGACAGGGGTAGATGGCTACACCTTC.

This clone was seen a single time. The rearrangement joins TRBV28 to TRBJ1-2; 9 bases agree with TRBD1. Germline CDR1 is MDHEN and CDR2 is SYDVKM. The trim removed 2 bases at V and 8 bases at J, leaving 18 bases unmatched. This CDR3 contains 18 residues. The CDR3 here is CASSLPQTLRDRVQGYTF. The CDR3 region has the DNA TGTGCCAGCAGTTTACCTCAGACCCTGCGGGACAGGGTGCAGGGCTACACCTTC.

The V gene is TRBV9, the J gene TRBJ2-7; 8 nucleotides agree with TRBD2. V lost 4 bases and J lost 6; bases outside the gene matches: 15. Germline V gene sequence: CDR1 SGDLS, CDR2 YYNGEE. CDR3 size: 16 residues. CDR3 protein: CASSPGVAGTPREQYF. Written as DNA, the CDR3 is TGTGCCAGCAGCCCCGGGGTAGCGGGAACTCCCCGCGAGCAGTACTTC. The full variable domain, in which reference TRBV9 and TRBJ2-7 provide the parts outside the CDR3, is DSGVTQTPKHLITATGQRVTLRCSPRSGDLSVYWYQQSLDQGLQFLIQYYNGEERAKGNILERFSAQQFPDLHSELNLSSLELGDSALYFCASSPGVAGTPREQYFGPGTRLTVT.

The chain couples TRBV29-1 to TRBJ1-3, with unresolved D. V was pared by 1 base and J by 0 bases, with 13 bases between. The CDR3 is 16 residues long. Germline V gene sequence: CDR1 SQVTM, CDR2 ANQGSEA. DNA of the CDR3: TGCAGCGTTGAAGCTCGGGAGAGAGTCTCTGGAAACACCATATATTTT. Translated: CSVEARERVSGNTIYF.

The V call is TRBV5-1, the J call TRBJ2-2, with 7 bases that match TRBD2. The CDR3 has 15 residues. V lost 1 base to trimming and J lost 2 bases; unmatched junction nucleotides: 2. Germline CDR1 and CDR2: SGHRS and YFSETQ. The CDR3 loop is CASSLTSVNTGELFF. CDR3 in DNA: TGCGCCAGCAGCTTGACTAGCGTAAACACCGGGGAGCTGTTTTTT.

The V gene is TRBV13, the J gene TRBJ2-1, with TRBD2 matching over 7 bases. CDR3 length: 15 residues. The germline V gene has CDR1 PRHDT and CDR2 FYEKMQ (reference sequence). The trim removed 5 bases at V and 4 bases at J, leaving 8 bases unmatched. The CDR3, as DNA: TGTGCCAGCAGCATCCCTAGCGGACCGTACAATGAGCAGTTCTTC. Translated, it gives CASSIPSGPYNEQFF.

This clone was counted once. This chain joins TRBV18 and TRBJ2-1, with TRBD2 identical over 12 bases. Per the germline V gene, CDR1 is KGHSH and CDR2 is LQKENI. The length of the CDR3 is 18 residues. The trim removed 2 bases at V and 1 base at J, leaving 6 bases unmatched. The CDR3 DNA reads as TGTGCCAGCTCACCAAGGCTAGCGGGGGGGGAATCCTACAATGAGCAGTTCTTC. It encodes CASSPRLAGGESYNEQFF.

The count of this clone is one. The chain couples TRBV5-1 to TRBJ2-2, with D maybe TRBD1 (5 bases). Trimming pared 5 bases from V and 4 bases from J, leaving 15 bases between. Germline lookup yields CDR1 SGHRS and CDR2 YFSETQ. The CDR3 is made up of 15 amino acids. The CDR3 region is CASSLMQGSTGELFF. The CDR3 DNA sequence: TGCGCCAGCAGTCTCATGCAGGGAAGCACCGGGGAGCTGTTTTTT.

Concerning this clone itself: Germline and junction disagree at one end, which may indicate a read error. The chain couples TRBV7-9 to TRBJ2-7; D may be TRBD2 (6 bases). This CDR3 spans 13 amino acids. The germline V gene encodes CDR1 SEHNR and CDR2 FQNEAQ (reference sequence). Here the CDR3 DNA reads TGTGCCAGCAGCTTCCGGGACTGGACCGTCGGGTCCTTC. Protein sequence: CASSFRDWTVGSF. The full variable domain, its missing parts supplied by reference TRBV7-9 and TRBJ2-7, is DTGVSQNPRHKITKRGQNVTFRCDPISEHNRLYWYRQTLGQGPEFLTYFQNEAQLEKSRLLSDRFSAERPKGSFSTLEIQRTEQGDSAMYLCASSFRDWTVGSFGPGTRLTVT.

This clone is labeled medium-sized (0.01 to 0.1%). The chain is built from TRBV13 and TRBJ1-1; D is uncertain. From germline, CDR1 is PRHDT and CDR2 FYEKMQ (reference sequence). Trimming left V 4 bases short and J 3 bases short, with 6 bases between. This CDR3 spans 12 amino acids. CDR3 residues: CASSWQDTEAFF. The CDR3 DNA sequence: TGTGCCAGCAGCTGGCAGGACACTGAAGCTTTCTTT.

The V gene is TRBV7-6, the J gene TRBJ2-2, with 13 nucleotides matching TRBD2. Germline CDR1 and CDR2: SGHVS and FNYEAQ. The CDR3 is made up of 17 amino acids. J was trimmed by 5 bases and V by 7 bases; bases with no gene match: 10. The CDR3 nucleotides read TGTGCCAGCAAGGGGACTAGCGGGATCGGCGTAACCGGGGAGCTGTTTTTT. Its translation is CASKGTSGIGVTGELFF.

The chain joins TRBV7-9 to TRBJ1-1, with D tentatively TRBD1 (6 bases). This CDR3 region has 13 residues. V dropped 5 bases and J dropped 7 bases, with 14 bases sitting between them. Germline V CDR1 and CDR2: SEHNR, FQNEAQ (reference sequence). The CDR3 DNA is TGTGCCAGCAGCAAAGTAGGGGGGGTTGAAGCTTTCTTT. Amino acids: CASSKVGGVEAFF. Filled out from reference TRBV7-9 and TRBJ1-1, the complete variable domain reads DTGVSQNPRHKITKRGQNVTFRCDPISEHNRLYWYRQTLGQGPEFLTYFQNEAQLEKSRLLSDRFSAERPKGSFSTLEIQRTEQGDSAMYLCASSKVGGVEAFFGQGTRLTVV.

V gene TRBV7-9 combines with J gene TRBJ1-6, with a tentative D call TRBD1 (5 bases). The CDR3 runs 14 residues. The germline V gene encodes CDR1 SEHNR and CDR2 FQNEAQ (reference sequence). Trimming pared 5 bases from V and 5 bases from J, leaving 10 bases between. CDR3 amino acids: CASSRRDDNSPLHF. For the CDR3, the DNA is TGTGCCAGCAGCCGGCGGGACGATAATTCACCCCTCCACTTT.

The chain uses TRBV7-6 and TRBJ2-5, with D perhaps TRBD1 (6 bases). The CDR3 sequence is 15 residues long. Trimming took 2 bases from V and 1 from J, leaving 11 bases between them. Germline CDR1 and CDR2: SGHVS and FNYEAQ. As DNA, the CDR3 is TGTGCCAGCAGCTTATTGGGGGCGGTCCAAGAGACCCAGTACTTC. Its translation is CASSLLGAVQETQYF.

The chain uses TRBV9 and TRBJ1-2, with 9 positions matching TRBD1. Germline loops: CDR1 SGDLS, CDR2 YYNGEE. The CDR3 is 12 residues long. Trimming cost V 6 bases and J 8 bases; bases outside gene matches: 5. The CDR3 DNA sequence: TGTGCCAGCACCCGACAGGGGGGAGGCTACACCTTC. Translated, it gives CASTRQGGGYTF.

CDR3: CASKKIGTLLFGYGYTF. CDR3 DNA: TGTGCCAGCAAGAAGATCGGGACTCTTCTTTTCGGCTATGGCTACACCTTC. This sequence joins TRBV2 and TRBJ1-2, with D maybe TRBD1 (5 bases). Per germline, CDR1 SNHLY and CDR2 FYNNEI. The CDR3 length is 17 residues. Trimming pared 7 bases from V and 4 bases from J, leaving 25 bases between. The whole variable domain, remainder taken from reference TRBV2 and TRBJ1-2, is EPEVTQTPSHQVTQMGQEVILRCVPISNHLYFYWYRQILGQKVEFLVSFYNNEISEKSEIFDDQFSVERPDGSNFTLKIRSTKLEDSAMYFCASKKIGTLLFGYGYTFGSGTRLTVV.